This T cell receptor (beta chain) was retrieved from a study of blood T cell repertoires in COVID-19. This clone was observed a single time. With V trimmed by 10 bases and J by 6 bases, 6 bases remained unmatched. Germline V lookup: CDR1 LNHDA, CDR2 SQIVND (reference sequence). The CDR3 has 14 residues. Sequenced by immunoSEQ multiplex PCR; TCRdb stores in-frame clones only, minus some. The sample contains 200,000 to 250,000 clones, 80% to 90% of which appear only once. V gene TRBV19 combines with J gene TRBJ1-6; TRBD1 matches 10 bases. The sample was peripheral blood. The clonotype comes from a man under 40 with active or convalescent COVID-19. CDR3 DNA sequence: TGTGCCAATCCGGGACAGGGGTTTAATTCACCCCTCCACTTT. The encoded protein is CANPGQGFNSPLHF.